This T cell receptor beta chain was identified in a study of OX40 agonist ivuxolimab in advanced cancers. The overall study: Every patient in dose escalation had hepatocellular carcinoma, melanoma, renal cell or head and neck cancer. Age averaged about 62 years (range roughly 20 to 90), and less than 85% were male.

This clone appeared a single time. CDR1 MNHNY and CDR2 SVGAGI come from the germline V gene (reference sequence). This CDR3 comprises 11 residues. Trimming pared 6 bases from V and 5 bases from J, leaving 7 bases between. Profiled with immunoSEQ multiplex PCR; TCRdb holds only in-frame clones, not every one. The data hold roughly 19,000 clones, with 70% to 90% observed a single time. V usage is TRBV6-6 and J usage is TRBJ2-5; D not resolved. The clonotype originates from an adult with an advanced solid tumor such as melanoma, head and neck, liver or kidney cancer. Sequences were derived from CD4+ or CD8+ T cells sorted from blood, sampled in a trial of the OX40 agonist ivuxolimab. The CDR3 nucleotides read TGTGCCAGCAGCTCCGTGGAGACCCAGTACTTC. Translated, it gives CASSSVETQYF.